The T cell receptor (beta chain) described here comes from a study of T cell repertoires in cytomegalovirus infection. This clonotype appeared a few times. V lost 8 bases and J lost 4; bases outside the gene matches: 10. From germline, CDR1 is SGHTA and CDR2 FQGNSA. This CDR3 is 15 amino acids long. Via MiXCR, TCRdb re-called the reads, giving one row per CDR3 protein. The table lists 350,000 to 450,000 distinct CDR3 sequences, 15% to 20% of them singletons. The chain links TRBV7-2 to TRBJ2-1; 8 bases are shared with TRBD2. The sequenced material came from PBMCs. The clonotype was recovered from a human donor in good health (CMV status not recorded). Some clones in this sample may be carry-over from other donors' samples. The CDR3 sequence is CASRLRRGDYNEQFF. DNA of the CDR3: TGTGCCAGCCGCCTGAGGCGGGGGGATTACAATGAGCAGTTCTTC.